A selection of T cell receptor beta chains follows, all from one sample in a study of T cell repertoires in cytomegalovirus infection. TCRdb independently ran MiXCR on the reads; one entry per CDR3 protein. The top ten hold about 24% of the sample, which has under 600,000 distinct CDR3 sequences, 16% seen once. Sequenced input: CD8+ T cells from PBMCs. Every receptor here comes from a human donor in good health (CMV status not recorded). Some clones in this sample may be carry-over from other donors' samples. Each CDR3 is given with its conserved first and last residue. D genes are given only for firm matches. The size entry is marked missing in some rows and otherwise reads once, few, many or a size class.

CDR3: CASSPSRDRGSRYGYTF
DNA: TGCGCCAGCAGCCCGTCCCGGGACAGGGGCTCGCGGTATGGCTACACCTTC
V: TRBV5-1
size: few
J: TRBJ1-2
D: TRBD1

CDR3: CASSLRLAGQTYEQYF
DNA: TGTGCCAGCAGCTTAAGACTAGCGGGCCAAACCTACGAGCAGTACTTC
V: TRBV7-9
size: .
J: TRBJ2-7
D: TRBD2

CDR3: CASSLQGGNEKLFF
DNA: TGTGCCAGCAGCCTTCAGGGGGGGAATGAAAAACTGTTTTTT
V: TRBV28
size: many
J: TRBJ1-4
D: TRBD1

CDR3: CASSEGFTNEKLFF
DNA: TGTGCCAGCAGTGAGGGGTTTACTAATGAAAAACTGTTTTTT
V: TRBV6-1
size: few
J: TRBJ1-4
D: .

CDR3: CASSFSMDRYTDTQYF
DNA: TGTGCCAGCAGTTTCTCCATGGACAGGTACACAGATACGCAGTATTTT
V: TRBV12-3/TRBV12-4
size: .
J: TRBJ2-3
D: TRBD1

CDR3: CASSTDRGGYSPLHF
DNA: TGTGCCAGCAGTACGGACAGGGGAGGTTATTCACCCCTCCACTTT
V: TRBV28
size: many
J: TRBJ1-6
D: TRBD1

CDR3: CASSGSAGGQPQHF
DNA: TGTGCCAGCAGCGGAAGCGCCGGGGGCCAGCCCCAGCATTTT
V: TRBV5-5
size: many
J: TRBJ1-5
D: .

CDR3: CASSFMGDEQYF
DNA: TGTGCCAGCAGTTTTATGGGAGACGAGCAGTACTTC
V: TRBV27
size: .
J: TRBJ2-7
D: .

CDR3: CASSLDLLANEQFF
DNA: TGTGCCAGCAGCTTAGATTTACTAGCGAATGAGCAGTTCTTC
V: TRBV11-2
size: many
J: TRBJ2-1
D: TRBD2

CDR3: CAISESLGNTEAFF
DNA: TGTGCCATCAGTGAGTCTTTAGGGAACACTGAAGCTTTCTTT
V: TRBV10-3
size: few
J: TRBJ1-1
D: .

CDR3: CASSLTSGGSANEQFF
DNA: TGTGCCAGCAGCTTGACTAGCGGGGGGTCTGCAAATGAGCAGTTCTTC
V: TRBV7-9
size: .
J: TRBJ2-1
D: TRBD2

CDR3: CASSLGDNNQPQHF
DNA: TGTGCCAGCAGTTTAGGGGACAACAATCAGCCCCAGCATTTT
V: TRBV27
size: few
J: TRBJ1-5
D: .

CDR3: CASSETSTGLKNIQYF
DNA: TGTGCCAGCAGTGAAACCTCGACAGGCCTCAAAAACATTCAGTACTTC
V: TRBV25-1
size: .
J: TRBJ2-4
D: .

CDR3: CASSLPGVDSPLHF
DNA: TGTGCCAGCAGCTTACCGGGGGTCGATTCACCCCTCCACTTT
V: TRBV7-9
size: .
J: TRBJ1-6
D: .

CDR3: CASSSAGSSYNEQFF
DNA: TGTGCCAGCAGTTCCGCGGGGAGCTCCTACAATGAGCAGTTCTTC
V: TRBV7-8
size: many
J: TRBJ2-1
D: .

CDR3: CASSPRGGRAWANVLTF
DNA: TGTGCCAGCAGTCCCAGGGGAGGGAGGGCCTGGGCCAACGTCCTGACTTTC
V: TRBV27
size: .
J: TRBJ2-6
D: .

CDR3: CASSKTGDTTIMTYEQYF
DNA: TGTGCCAGCAGCAAGACAGGGGATACCACAATTATGACCTACGAGCAGTACTTC
V: TRBV27
size: few
J: TRBJ2-7
D: TRBD1

CDR3: CASSQTYRPGRGFYYGYTF
DNA: TGCGCCAGCAGCCAAACATACAGGCCCGGCAGGGGGTTTTACTATGGCTACACCTTC
V: TRBV4-1
size: few
J: TRBJ1-2
D: TRBD1

CDR3: CATSRERTGSYGYTF
DNA: TGTGCCACCAGCAGAGAGAGGACAGGCTCTTATGGCTACACCTTC
V: TRBV15
size: .
J: TRBJ1-2
D: TRBD1

CDR3: CASSQGIGYTF
DNA: TGTGCCAGCAGCCAGGGCATTGGCTACACCTTC
V: TRBV7-9
size: many
J: TRBJ1-2
D: .

CDR3: CASGLVPGPRGTEAFF
DNA: TGTGCTAGTGGTTTGGTACCAGGACCTAGGGGAACTGAAGCTTTCTTT
V: TRBV12-5
size: many
J: TRBJ1-1
D: .

CDR3: CASSSQQGLNEKLFF
DNA: TGTGCCAGCAGCTCTCAACAGGGACTTAATGAAAAACTGTTTTTT
V: TRBV7-6
size: many
J: TRBJ1-4
D: .

CDR3: CSARVADPLYNEQFF
DNA: TGCAGTGCTAGAGTAGCGGATCCTCTTTACAATGAGCAGTTCTTC
V: TRBV20-1
size: .
J: TRBJ2-1
D: .

CDR3: CASSPKDRQNTEAFF
DNA: TGTGCCAGTAGCCCTAAGGACAGACAGAACACTGAAGCTTTCTTT
V: TRBV19
size: .
J: TRBJ1-1
D: .

CDR3: CASSARDSLYNEQFF
DNA: TGTGCCAGCAGCGCCCGGGACAGCTTATACAATGAGCAGTTCTTC
V: TRBV9
size: .
J: TRBJ2-1
D: TRBD1

CDR3: CASSPGDSFYGYTF
DNA: TGTGCCAGCAGTCCCGGGGACAGCTTCTATGGCTACACCTTC
V: TRBV25-1
size: .
J: TRBJ1-2
D: TRBD1

CDR3: CASSQDRVEAFF
DNA: TGTGCCAGCAGCCAAGATAGGGTTGAAGCTTTCTTT
V: TRBV4-2
size: .
J: TRBJ1-1
D: .

CDR3: CASSLGAQARQDPRGYTF
DNA: TGTGCCAGCAGCTTAGGGGCCCAAGCGAGACAGGACCCGCGTGGCTACACCTTC
V: TRBV7-8
size: many
J: TRBJ1-2
D: .

CDR3: CATSRVKALGETQYF
DNA: TGTGCCACCAGCAGAGTGAAAGCCTTGGGAGAGACCCAGTACTTC
V: TRBV15
size: many
J: TRBJ2-5
D: .

CDR3: CASSLSFVRPPGPSYEQYF
DNA: TGTGCCAGCAGTTTGTCTTTCGTGCGTCCCCCCGGGCCGTCCTACGAGCAGTACTTC
V: TRBV27
size: .
J: TRBJ2-7
D: .

CDR3: CASSLKGELYGYTF
DNA: TGTGCCAGCAGCTTAAAGGGGGAACTATATGGCTACACCTTC
V: TRBV5-6
size: few
J: TRBJ1-2
D: .

CDR3: CASPPGQGRAAYYEQYF
DNA: TGTGCCAGCCCACCGGGACAGGGAAGGGCCGCCTACTACGAGCAGTACTTC
V: TRBV6-4
size: .
J: TRBJ2-7
D: TRBD1

CDR3: CASSAGTGTYNEQFF
DNA: TGTGCCAGCAGTGCCGGGACAGGTACCTACAATGAGCAGTTCTTC
V: TRBV6-4
size: .
J: TRBJ2-1
D: TRBD1

CDR3: CASSMGTGSGNTIYF
DNA: TGTGCCAGTAGTATGGGAACAGGCTCTGGAAACACCATATATTTT
V: TRBV19
size: .
J: TRBJ1-3
D: .

CDR3: CAISYQYNEQFF
DNA: TGCGCCATCAGCTACCAGTACAATGAGCAGTTCTTC
V: TRBV5-1
size: .
J: TRBJ2-1
D: .

CDR3: CASSRGPLNDEQFF
DNA: TGCGCCAGCAGCCGGGGGCCTTTAAACGATGAGCAGTTCTTC
V: TRBV4-1
size: few
J: TRBJ2-1
D: .

CDR3: CASKFEGSYNEQFF
DNA: TGTGCCAGCAAGTTCGAGGGCTCCTACAATGAGCAGTTCTTC
V: TRBV2
size: few
J: TRBJ2-1
D: .

CDR3: CASSERIADRSNSPLHF
DNA: TGTGCCAGCAGTGAGAGGATTGCGGACAGATCCAATTCACCCCTCCACTTT
V: TRBV6-1
size: .
J: TRBJ1-6
D: .

CDR3: CANSQGGLADPIYNEQFF
DNA: TGTGCTAACAGCCAGGGGGGGTTAGCGGACCCGATCTACAATGAGCAGTTCTTC
V: TRBV7-7
size: .
J: TRBJ2-1
D: .

CDR3: CASSVSGLRQYEQYF
DNA: TGTGCCAGCAGTGTTAGCGGTTTGCGGCAGTACGAGCAGTACTTC
V: TRBV6-1
size: .
J: TRBJ2-7
D: .

CDR3: CSVEDRGDTEAFF
DNA: TGCAGCGTTGAAGACAGGGGTGACACTGAAGCTTTCTTT
V: TRBV29-1
size: .
J: TRBJ1-1
D: .